What follows are 20 T cell receptor beta chains derived from one specimen sequenced in a study of read filtering for tumor transcriptome and immune sequencing. The library was built from roughly 400 ng RNA with molecular barcoded adaptors for alpha/delta and beta/gamma chains. TCRdb reanalysed the reads using MiXCR and keeps one entry per CDR3 protein. The repertoire has tens of thousands of distinct CDR3 sequences, about 12% of them found once; the top ten carry more than 12%. The sequencing sample was made of a population of CD138-negative cells sorted from bone marrow. These receptors all come from a donor at least 40 years old with multiple myeloma.

As concerns this clonotype: A much more abundant neighbour one base away suggests this may be a read error. The chain has TRBV6-5 and TRBJ2-7; D possibly matches TRBD1 or TRBD2 (5 bases each). This CDR3 comprises 15 residues. Germline CDR1 reads MNHEY; CDR2 reads SVGAGI. The CDR3 region has the DNA TGTGCCAACAGTTACGACCGGGGCGGAGGCTACGAGCAGTACTTC. It specifies CANSYDRGGGYEQYF.

This clonotype was counted ten times or more. The V and J genes are TRBV7-9 and TRBJ2-1, with D possibly matching TRBD2 (5 bases). The CDR3 sequence is 15 residues long. V shed 1 base and J shed 6 bases, with 13 bases lying between them. Germline V gene data show CDR1 as SEHNR and CDR2 as FQNEAQ (reference sequence). CDR3 residues: CASSLGGGLGNEQFF. The CDR3 nucleotides are TGTGCCAGCAGCTTAGGAGGAGGTTTAGGCAATGAGCAGTTCTTC.

By its share, this clonotype is medium-sized. The rearrangement uses TRBV29-1 and TRBJ1-1, with D unclear. Per the germline V gene, CDR1 is SQVTM and CDR2 is ANQGSEA. Trimming pared 2 bases from V and 1 base from J, leaving 5 bases between. The CDR3 is made up of 12 amino acids. CDR3 DNA sequence: TGCAGCGTTGAACGTCAGAACACTGAAGCTTTCTTT. Translating gives CSVERQNTEAFF.

This clonotype has a count of ten or more. The chain has TRBV3-1 and TRBJ1-1; 8 bases align to TRBD1. This CDR3 comprises 14 residues. Unmatched junction bases numbered 2, after V lost 1 base and J lost 4 bases. CDR1 and CDR2 (germline): LGHDT, YNNKEL (reference sequence). The CDR3 region has the DNA TGTGCCAGCAGCCAAGCAGGGGGCGGCACTGAAGCTTTCTTT. Its protein product is CASSQAGGGTEAFF.

This clonotype showed up many times. The chain couples TRBV12-3 or TRBV12-4 to TRBJ2-2; D is unclear. The CDR3 covers 13 residues. The ends were cut back, 2 bases at V and 4 bases at J, with 5 bases in the middle. CDR3 nucleotides: TGTGCCAGCAGTTTATGGGGCACCGGGGAGCTGTTTTTT. Its protein product is CASSLWGTGELFF.

This clonotype was recorded at least ten times. The chain carries TRBV7-6 and TRBJ2-1; D remains ambiguous. Germline CDR1 and CDR2: SGHVS and FNYEAQ. The CDR3 sequence is 16 residues long. V lost 5 bases and J 7 bases, leaving 21 bases between the germline ends. Here the CDR3 reads CASSKYATSDRNEQFF. For the CDR3, the DNA is TGTGCCAGCAGCAAATATGCGACAAGTGATAGGAATGAGCAGTTCTTC.

This clonotype was counted at least ten times. V usage is TRBV12-3 or TRBV12-4 and J usage is TRBJ1-5; 7 bases line up with TRBD1. The junction had 12 bases not matched to a gene; V was cut back by 5 bases and J by 2 bases. The CDR3 has 17 residues. The CDR3 sequence is CASSPGRQGAGNQPQHF. In nucleotides, the CDR3 is TGTGCCAGCAGTCCCGGGAGACAGGGTGCTGGCAATCAGCCCCAGCATTTT.

This clonotype occurred many times. The chain joins TRBV6-6 to TRBJ1-5, with D unclear. CDR3 length equals 15 residues. Germline CDR1 is MNHNY and CDR2 is SVGAGI (reference sequence). Trimming stripped 0 bases from V and 7 bases from J, with 13 bases between. The CDR3 nucleotides read TGTGCCAGCAGTTACTCGGGCGAGGGAGGCCAGCCCCAGCATTTT. As protein: CASSYSGEGGQPQHF.

Worth noting for this clonotype: This may be a read error: a much more frequent sequence differs by one nucleotide. The chain links TRBV7-9 to TRBJ1-1; D is unresolved. This CDR3 is 15 amino acids long. The germline CDR1 and CDR2 sequences are SEHNR and FQNEAQ (reference sequence). For the CDR3, the DNA is TGTGCCAGCAGCTCTAGGGCAGGTATGAACACTGAAGCTTCCTTT. It is translated as CASSSRAGMNTEASF.

This clonotype was recorded many times. The rearrangement joins TRBV7-2 to TRBJ2-5; 12 nucleotides line up with TRBD2. The CDR3 runs to 16 residues. Germline CDR1 and CDR2: SGHTA and FQGNSA. With 0 bases clipped from V and 2 bases from J, the junction kept 1 base outside the gene matches. The CDR3: CASSLATSGGQETQYF. DNA for the CDR3: TGTGCCAGCAGCTTAGCGACTAGCGGGGGACAAGAGACCCAGTACTTC.

This clonotype was counted ten times or more. The V and J genes are TRBV20-1 and TRBJ2-2, with D unresolved. Germline V gene lookup returns CDR1 DFQATT and CDR2 SNEGSKA (reference sequence). V lost 3 bases, J lost 0 bases, and 8 bases lay in between. The CDR3 runs to 14 residues. CDR3 bases: TGCAGTGCTAGTGCCAGGACGAACACCGGGGAGCTGTTTTTT. Translation: CSASARTNTGELFF.

The table lists this clonotype with a few counts. It may be a read error: a sequence one base away is much more abundant. The chain uses TRBV7-3 and TRBJ2-2, with D perhaps given as TRBD1 or TRBD2 (5 bases each). The CDR3 is made up of 13 amino acids. Germline V lookup: CDR1 SGHTA, CDR2 FQGTGA. The CDR3 nucleotides read TGCGCCAGCAGCTTACAGGTCGCCGGGGAGCTGCTTTTT. Translating gives CASSLQVAGELLF.

This clonotype was observed a handful of times. This could be a read error, since a much larger clone is one nucleotide away. V gene TRBV7-2 combines with J gene TRBJ2-5, with D tentatively TRBD2 (6 bases). CDR1 and CDR2 from the germline V gene are SGHTA and FQGNSA. The CDR3 covers 13 residues. The V gene lost 8 bases and the J gene lost 9 bases, with 19 bases spanning the gap. CDR3 sequence reads: CASRRARGEAQYF. CDR3 bases: TGTGCCAGCCGAAGGGCCCGAGGGGAGGCCCAGTACTTC.

This clonotype was recorded at least ten times. This chain uses TRBV7-3 with TRBJ2-1; D is ambiguous. V was cut by 2 bases and J by 4 bases, with 6 bases left in between. The CDR3 is 13 residues long. Germline V gene lookup returns CDR1 SGHTA and CDR2 FQGTGA. The CDR3 spells CASSLGAYNEQFF. Here the CDR3 DNA reads TGTGCCAGCAGCTTAGGAGCTTACAATGAGCAGTTCTTC.

This clonotype was picked up many times. V is TRBV7-8 and J is TRBJ2-7; 8 bases fit TRBD1. This CDR3 spans 14 amino acids. CDR1 is SGHVS, CDR2 FQNEAQ, per germline. The V gene end was trimmed by 8 bases and the J gene end by 2 bases; junction bases not matched to a gene: 8. In DNA, the CDR3 is TGTGCCAGCGCAAGACAGGGGACAACCTACGAGCAGTACTTC. Residues: CASARQGTTYEQYF.

With regard to this clonotype: A much larger clone differs from this one at a single base, so this may be a read error. This CDR3 is missing its conserved last phenylalanine or tryptophan, likely due to a read error. The chain couples TRBV12-3 or TRBV12-4 to TRBJ1-1, with no clear D. The CDR3 totals 14 residues. V was trimmed by 7 bases and J by 4 bases, leaving 16 bases between them. The CDR3 DNA is TGTGCCAGCACCGACGAGCACGGAGGCACTGAAGCTTTCTTA. As protein: CASTDEHGGTEAFL.

In this sample, this clonotype turned up many times. Since a much larger clone is just one base distant, this may be a read error. The rearrangement uses TRBV11-1 and TRBJ2-1; 8 bases line up with TRBD2. The CDR3 extends over 14 amino acids. Germline CDR1 is SGHAT and CDR2 is FQDESV (reference sequence). This CDR3 is CASTRSGKNKEQFF. The DNA of the CDR3 is TGTGCCAGCACCCGTAGCGGGAAGAACAAAGAGCAGTTCTTC.

This clonotype came up many times. The CDR3 region has the DNA TGCAGCGTTAGAGACAGATTCGAGCAGTTCTTC. Amino acid sequence: CSVRDRFEQFF. This chain uses TRBV29-1 with TRBJ2-1; perhaps TRBD1 as D (5 bases). Per the germline V gene, CDR1 is SQVTM and CDR2 is ANQGSEA. This CDR3 comprises 11 residues. Trimming pared 5 bases from V and 10 bases from J, leaving 12 bases between.

Many counts were recorded for this clonotype. The V and J genes are TRBV2 and TRBJ1-1, with D perhaps matching TRBD1 (5 bases). The CDR3 is made up of 13 amino acids. Germline-derived CDR1 and CDR2 are SNHLY and FYNNEI. Deletions cut 7 bases from V and 5 bases from J, with 14 bases between. The CDR3 sequence: CASMWQGWTEAFF. CDR3 DNA: TGTGCCAGCATGTGGCAGGGTTGGACTGAAGCTTTCTTT.

This clonotype was recorded at least ten times. DNA for the CDR3: TGTGCCAGCAGAATTATAAGAACCGACGGGACGCAGTATTTT. It codes for CASRIIRTDGTQYF. J is TRBJ2-3 and V is TRBV6-1, with D unresolved. This CDR3 contains 14 residues. CDR1 is MNHNS and CDR2 is SASEGT in the germline V gene. Trimming took 6 bases from V and 9 from J, leaving 19 bases between them.